This T cell receptor (beta chain) comes out of a study of metastatic and nonmetastatic thyroid tumors. TCRdb re-called the PCR reads with MiXCR. Counted here are tens of thousands of clones, 20% to 25% occurring once; the ten biggest clones make up about 6.4%. This clone was counted ten times or more. Patients underwent thyroid surgery, and none had received any treatment before it. The CDR3 runs 13 residues. Trimming took off 6 bases at V and 9 bases at J, with 18 bases between the two ends. Per the germline V gene, CDR1 is MGHDK and CDR2 is SYGVNS. Sample: tumor tissue. The receptor's source is a female donor with papillary thyroid cancer or a benign thyroid nodule (not recorded which). Some clones in this sample may be carry-over from other donors' samples. This chain uses TRBV25-1 with TRBJ2-7; D gene unclear. Here the CDR3 DNA reads TGTGCCAGCAGCGCCAATTGGGCTAGTAGGCAGTACTTC. Encoded protein: CASSANWASRQYF.